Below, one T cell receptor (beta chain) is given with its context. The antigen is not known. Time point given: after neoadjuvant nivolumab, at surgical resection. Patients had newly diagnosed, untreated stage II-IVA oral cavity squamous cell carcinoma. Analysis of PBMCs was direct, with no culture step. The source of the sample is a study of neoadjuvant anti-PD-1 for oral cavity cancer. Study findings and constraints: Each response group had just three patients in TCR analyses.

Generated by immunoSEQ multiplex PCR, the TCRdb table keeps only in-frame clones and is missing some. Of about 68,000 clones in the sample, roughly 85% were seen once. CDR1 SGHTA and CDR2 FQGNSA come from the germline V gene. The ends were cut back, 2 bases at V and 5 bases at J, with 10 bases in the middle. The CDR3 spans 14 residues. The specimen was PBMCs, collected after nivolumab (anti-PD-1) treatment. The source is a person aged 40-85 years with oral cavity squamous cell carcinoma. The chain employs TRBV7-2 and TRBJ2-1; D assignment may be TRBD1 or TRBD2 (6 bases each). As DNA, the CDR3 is TGTGCCAGCAGCTTATGGGGGGCCAACAATGAGCAGTTCTTC. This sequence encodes CASSLWGANNEQFF.